This T cell receptor beta chain was identified in a study of human thymus T cells (dated by TCRdb to about 2020). Regarding the research as a whole: TCR alpha and beta repertoires from about 8 infant thymus samples and a few related peripheral blood samples were characterized in the study. The infant donors were about 6 to 244 days old, and the cohort included over 5 males and two females.

After removal of 4 bases from V and 4 bases from J, the junction retains 6 bases not matched to a gene. Including the terminal cysteine and phenylalanine, the CDR3 comprises 13 residues. Here the CDR3 DNA is all that survives: 39 bases in frame from base 1. CDR1 SQVTM and CDR2 ANQGSEA were looked up in the germline V gene. Using the immunoSEQ multiplex PCR assay, the TCRB and TCRAD loci were amplified from a standardized quantity of quality-controlled genomic DNA. The V(D)J region was spanned by amplicons of a length sufficient to cover the CDR3 and to identify V and J genes. Amplicon sequencing was performed on an Illumina platform through the commercial immunoSEQ service. Regarding the original processing steps: Primer bias and sequencing errors were corrected as previously described, and TCRAD and TCRB definitions were based on the IMGT database. Repertoires were analysed with immunoSEQ Analyzer 3.0 and VDJTools, covering basic statistics, V/J segment usage, diversity estimates, rarefaction and pairwise overlap. To estimate diversity, the Chao1, ChaoE, Efron-Thisted, Shannon and inverse Simpson indices were applied, and diversity was also estimated on datasets down-sampled to the smallest sample. Repertoire overlap was assessed by strict matching of CDR3 nucleotide sequence, V gene and J gene, and clustering was done by Jaccard-based multidimensional scaling. In TCRdb, the immuneACCESS table is reduced to in-frame sequences with V and J assigned. These tables do not hold every clone; where another copy was compared, an unresolved V gene accounts for under half, and the others remain unexplained. The DNA gave D and trimming, while V, J and clone size come from that table. This sample is represented by tens of thousands of clones; roughly 97% of them were singletons. Under 0.035% of the sample belongs to the ten largest clones.

Thymus tissue was obtained as surgical resects removed during corrective cardiac surgery. Donors were immunologically healthy infants undergoing open corrective cardiac surgery for congenital heart defects in Finland. Thymocytes were released mechanically from tissue and stored at -70 °C as pellets of 10-30 million cells. Genomic DNA was extracted from frozen cell pellets with a QIAsymphony instrument. What the work shows at the level of the full study, not this receptor alone: According to the related research, thymic TCR repertoires were highly overlapping among unrelated individuals. On average, thymus samples yielded roughly 800,000 unique TCRB clonotypes, whereas blood samples yielded 65,000 to 100,000. Usage of V and J gene segments appeared to be biased in both the thymic and the peripheral blood repertoires.

Notes on this clone: No antigen is known for it. The record has no base qualities; no much larger clone is one base away.

This sequence was found in a boy under two years old with a congenital heart defect but otherwise immunologically healthy. The material sequenced was thymus tissue. The chain is made from TRBV29-1 and TRBJ2-7; TRBD1 agrees with 8 junctional bases. The DNA reads TGCAGCGTTGCCCGGGACAGGAATTACGAGCAGTACTTC. This encodes CSVARDRNYEQYF.